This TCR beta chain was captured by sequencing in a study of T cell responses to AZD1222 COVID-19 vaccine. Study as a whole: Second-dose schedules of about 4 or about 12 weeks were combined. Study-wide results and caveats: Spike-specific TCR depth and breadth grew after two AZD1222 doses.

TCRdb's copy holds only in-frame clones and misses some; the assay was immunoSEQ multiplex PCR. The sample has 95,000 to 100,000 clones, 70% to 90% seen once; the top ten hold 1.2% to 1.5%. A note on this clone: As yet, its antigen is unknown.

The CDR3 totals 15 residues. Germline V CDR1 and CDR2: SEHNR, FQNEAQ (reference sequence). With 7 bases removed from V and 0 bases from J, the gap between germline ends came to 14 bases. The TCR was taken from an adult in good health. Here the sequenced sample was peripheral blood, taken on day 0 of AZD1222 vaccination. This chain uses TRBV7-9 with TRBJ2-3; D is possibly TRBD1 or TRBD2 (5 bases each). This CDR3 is CASIPGSGSTDTQYF. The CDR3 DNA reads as TGTGCCAGCATCCCAGGGAGTGGCAGCACAGATACGCAGTATTTT.